The entry below describes one TCR beta chain. The sample comes from a study of T cell responses to AZD1222 COVID-19 vaccine. Here immunoSEQ multiplex PCR was the method, and the copy in TCRdb shows in-frame clones only, minus some. The data show about 120,000 clones, 70% to 90% seen once. V shed 5 bases, J shed 4 bases, and the junction held 13 bases outside the gene matches. The germline CDR1 and CDR2 sequences are MNHNY and SVGAGI (reference sequence). The CDR3 consists of 17 residues. Material: peripheral blood, obtained on day 0 of AZD1222 vaccination. This receptor was obtained from an adult in good health. V gene TRBV6-6 combines with J gene TRBJ2-1; 8 nucleotides match TRBD1. In DNA, the CDR3 is TGTGCCAGCAGTCTCGCAGGGACAGGAGATAGATACAATGAGCAGTTCTTC. It specifies CASSLAGTGDRYNEQFF.